The 27 T cell receptor beta chains given below trace back to one sample, sequenced in a study of long-term antiretroviral therapy in people with HIV (dated by TCRdb to 2021 to 2024). Sequencing of the TRB variable region was done with the immunoSEQ hsTCRB v3.0 assay at survey level resolution. The table was pulled from immuneACCESS by TCRdb, which kept in-frame rearrangements only. Such tables lose some clones; where checked, under half of the loss comes from unresolved V genes, and the rest has no known cause. This sample holds 44,000 or so clones; roughly 96% were observed only once. The ten largest clones capture 2.5% to 3.5% of the sample. This material consisted of unsorted PBMCs, taken 3.7 years after starting antiretroviral therapy. These TCRs come from a woman between 50 and 59 years old with HIV.

The chain links TRBV30 to TRBJ2-7, with D possibly matching TRBD2 (7 bases). The germline CDR1 and CDR2 sequences are GTSNPN and SVGIG (reference sequence). Trimming stripped 4 bases from V and 4 bases from J, with 23 bases between. The CDR3 contains 16 residues. The DNA of the CDR3 is TGTGCCTGGACCTCCTCGGGGAGGGGGTGGGATTACGAGCAGTACTTC. Translating gives CAWTSSGRGWDYEQYF.

This sequence joins TRBV18 and TRBJ1-5; D is possibly TRBD1 (5 bases). CDR1 is KGHSH and CDR2 is LQKENI in the germline V gene. The CDR3 sequence is 19 residues long. V was clipped by 4 bases and J by 2 bases, with 24 bases between them. In DNA form, the CDR3 reads TGTGCCAGCTCACACCTTGGGCGACAGTCGATCCAGCGCAATCAGCCCCAGCATTTT. Its translation is CASSHLGRQSIQRNQPQHF.

This rearrangement joins TRBV6-5 to TRBJ1-2, with D maybe TRBD1 (5 bases). This CDR3 is built from 14 residues. From germline, CDR1 is MNHEY and CDR2 SVGAGI. Trimming left V 3 bases short and J 6 bases short, with 14 bases between. The CDR3 region has the DNA TGTGCCAGCAGTTATAGGACAATGAGGAATGGCTACACCTTC. Translation gives CASSYRTMRNGYTF.

This chain links TRBV11-2 with TRBJ1-1; no firm D call. Trimming took 2 bases from V and 2 from J, leaving 0 bases between them. Germline V lookup: CDR1 SGHAT, CDR2 FQNNGV. The CDR3 length is 11 residues. The CDR3 DNA is TGTGCCAGCAGCTTAAACACTGAAGCTTTCTTT. This gives the protein CASSLNTEAFF.

CDR3 protein: CASSESGKATVGANVLTF. CDR3 coding DNA: TGCGCCAGCAGTGAGTCTGGAAAGGCGACGGTAGGGGCCAACGTCCTGACTTTC. This chain connects TRBV10-1 to TRBJ2-6; no firm D call. V lost 0 bases, J lost 4 bases, and 16 bases lay in between. Germline V lookup: CDR1 WNHNN, CDR2 SYGVQD (reference sequence). There are 18 residues in the CDR3.

V is TRBV27 and J is TRBJ2-1, with 7 nucleotides matching TRBD2. The CDR3 loop spans 14 amino acids. Per germline, CDR1 MNHEY and CDR2 SMNVEV (reference sequence). J gave up 9 bases and V 2 bases, and 7 bases lay outside the gene matches. This CDR3 is CASSLRRGGLEQFF. The CDR3 DNA reads TGTGCCAGCAGTTTACGTAGGGGAGGGCTTGAGCAGTTCTTC.

The chain joins TRBV7-2 to TRBJ2-7, with 9 bases identical to TRBD2. This CDR3 comprises 15 residues. V dropped 0 bases and J dropped 3; count of bases not matched to a gene: 3. Germline CDR1 SGHTA, CDR2 FQGNSA. CDR3 sequence (DNA): TGTGCCAGCAGCTTAGCGCTAGCGGGGATCTACGAGCAGTACTTC. It codes for CASSLALAGIYEQYF.

The J gene is TRBJ2-1, the V gene TRBV5-4; 9 positions agree with TRBD1. With 4 bases clipped from V and 2 bases from J, the junction kept 1 base outside the gene matches. The CDR3 extends over 14 amino acids. The V gene's germline CDR1 is SGHNT and CDR2 YYREEE (reference sequence). The CDR3 DNA sequence: TGTGCCAGCAGCCGGACAGGGGCCTACAATGAGCAGTTCTTC. Translating it yields CASSRTGAYNEQFF.

The table lists this clone with a count of one. J is TRBJ2-1 and V is TRBV7-8; 8 bases line up with TRBD2. The CDR3 has 12 residues. The germline V gene has CDR1 SGHVS and CDR2 FQNEAQ. Trimming at V came to 1 base and at J to 12 bases, leaving 2 bases not matched to a gene. The CDR3 sequence: CASSLDRGGQFF. CDR3 sequence (DNA): TGTGCCAGCAGCTTAGACCGGGGGGGGCAGTTCTTC.

V usage is TRBV5-4 and J usage is TRBJ1-1, with D tentatively TRBD1 (5 bases). Trimming removed 9 bases at V and 4 bases at J, with 22 bases between. CDR1 SGHNT and CDR2 YYREEE come from the germline V gene (reference sequence). The CDR3 length is 15 residues. The CDR3 coding sequence is TGTGCCACCTCGCGGGACCTCGGTGTGGGCACTGAAGCTTTCTTT. Residues: CATSRDLGVGTEAFF. Drawing the rest from reference TRBV5-4 and TRBJ1-1, the complete variable domain is ETGVTQSPTHLIKTRGQQVTLRCSSQSGHNTVSWYQQALGQGPQFIFQYYREEENGRGNFPPRFSGLQFPNYSSELNVNALELDDSALYLCATSRDLGVGTEAFFGQGTRLTVV.

The chain has TRBV12-5 and TRBJ1-2; possible D gene TRBD1, 6 bases. Germline V lookup: CDR1 LGHNT, CDR2 FRNRAP. Trimming left V 3 bases short and J 2 bases short, with 7 bases between. The CDR3 extends over 13 amino acids. This CDR3 is CASGLRGNYGYTF. As DNA, the CDR3 is TGTGCTAGTGGTTTAAGGGGGAACTATGGCTACACCTTC.

This clone was picked up a small number of times. The chain joins TRBV2 to TRBJ1-2, with a weak D call TRBD1 (6 bases). The V gene's germline CDR1 is SNHLY and CDR2 FYNNEI. Trimming took off 3 bases at V and 13 bases at J, with 18 bases between the two ends. The CDR3 has 13 residues. Here the CDR3 DNA reads TGTGCCAGCAGTGAGTTCGTAGCCGGGGGGCTCACCTTC. Protein product: CASSEFVAGGLTF. Complete variable domain (other parts from reference TRBV2 and TRBJ1-2): EPEVTQTPSHQVTQMGQEVILRCVPISNHLYFYWYRQILGQKVEFLVSFYNNEISEKSEIFDDQFSVERPDGSNFTLKIRSTKLEDSAMYFCASSEFVAGGLTFGSGTRLTVV.

The chain uses TRBV27 and TRBJ2-5; D is uncertain. From germline, CDR1 is MNHEY and CDR2 SMNVEV (reference sequence). This CDR3 contains 14 residues. V shed 0 bases and J shed 2 bases, with 7 bases lying between them. The CDR3 coding sequence is TGTGCCAGCAGTTTATCTCGAGCGCAAGAGACCCAGTACTTC. Its translation is CASSLSRAQETQYF.

By proportion, this clone is medium-sized (0.01 to 0.1%). The chain employs TRBV2 and TRBJ2-7; no definite D call. Per the germline V gene, CDR1 is SNHLY and CDR2 is FYNNEI. Trimming removed 3 bases at V and 4 bases at J, with 16 bases between. The CDR3 length is 15 residues. The CDR3, as DNA: TGTGCCAGCAGTGACGAACGGATTGGGTTTTACGAGCAGTACTTC. It translates to CASSDERIGFYEQYF. The variable domain in full, completed from reference TRBV2 and TRBJ2-7, reads EPEVTQTPSHQVTQMGQEVILRCVPISNHLYFYWYRQILGQKVEFLVSFYNNEISEKSEIFDDQFSVERPDGSNFTLKIRSTKLEDSAMYFCASSDERIGFYEQYFGPGTRLTVT.

This chain joins TRBV19 and TRBJ1-1; no definite D call. Per the germline V gene, CDR1 is LNHDA and CDR2 is SQIVND (reference sequence). The CDR3 extends over 14 amino acids. V lost 8 bases and J 6 bases, leaving 19 bases between the germline ends. As DNA, the CDR3 is TGTGCCAGTTCGTCACAATCCCTAGGGTCTGAAGCTTTCTTT. Protein product: CASSSQSLGSEAFF.

CDR3 nucleotides: TGTGCCTGGCACCCATTCCAGAACTATGGCTACACCTTC. Amino acids: CAWHPFQNYGYTF. The V and J genes are TRBV30 and TRBJ1-2; no definite D call. The CDR3 has 13 residues. The germline V gene encodes CDR1 GTSNPN and CDR2 SVGIG (reference sequence). V lost 5 bases, J lost 2 bases, and 12 bases lay in between.

J is TRBJ2-3 and V is TRBV11-2; D gene unclear. Trimming took 2 bases from V and 1 from J, leaving 4 bases between them. Germline-derived CDR1 and CDR2 are SGHAT and FQNNGV. This CDR3 is 13 amino acids long. DNA for the CDR3: TGTGCCAGCAGCTTATATGGCACAGATACGCAGTATTTT. This sequence encodes CASSLYGTDTQYF.

This clone was counted once. The chain carries TRBV5-1 and TRBJ2-7; perhaps TRBD2 as D (7 bases). The CDR3 consists of 14 residues. The germline V and J ends were trimmed by 4 bases and 7 bases, with 18 bases remaining between them. Germline CDR1 and CDR2: SGHRS and YFSETQ. Written as DNA, the CDR3 is TGCGCCAGCAGCGCCTCATGGGGGGGCGGGGAGCAGTACTTC. Translation: CASSASWGGGEQYF.

This chain joins TRBV6-5 and TRBJ2-5; D possibly uses TRBD1 or TRBD2 (5 bases each). Deletions cut 6 bases from V and 2 bases from J, with 7 bases between. Germline CDR1 and CDR2: MNHEY and SVGAGI. The CDR3 has 12 residues. CDR3 bases: TGTGCCAGCAGGGGGGTACAAGAGACCCAGTACTTC. Protein: CASRGVQETQYF.

This chain joins TRBV2 and TRBJ2-5, with 11 bases matching TRBD2. CDR3 length: 16 amino acids. Trimming at V came to 3 bases and at J to 0 bases, leaving 3 bases not matched to a gene. Germline CDR1 SNHLY, CDR2 FYNNEI. CDR3 region: CASSELAGGYQETQYF. The CDR3, as DNA: TGTGCCAGCAGTGAGTTAGCGGGGGGGTACCAAGAGACCCAGTACTTC.

The chain uses TRBV2 and TRBJ2-5, with D hard to call. Trimming took 7 bases from V and 5 from J, leaving 8 bases between them. This CDR3 region has 11 residues. The germline V gene encodes CDR1 SNHLY and CDR2 FYNNEI. CDR3 bases: TGTGCCAGCAATCTTAAGGAGACCCAGTACTTC. The encoded protein is CASNLKETQYF.

This rearrangement joins TRBV7-2 to TRBJ1-2; TRBD1 is a possible D gene (5 bases). This CDR3 region has 17 residues. Germline CDR1 and CDR2: SGHTA and FQGNSA. Trimming removed 2 bases at V and 4 bases at J, with 20 bases between. CDR3 in amino acids: CASSLRGLPYPLYGYTF. CDR3 sequence (DNA): TGTGCCAGCAGCTTACGGGGACTGCCTTACCCCCTCTATGGCTACACCTTC.

V usage is TRBV6-5 and J usage is TRBJ1-1; the D gene is possibly TRBD1 (6 bases). This CDR3 region has 15 residues. Trimming cost V 0 bases and J 1 base, with 9 bases left between them. The germline gives CDR1 MNHEY, CDR2 SVGAGI. The CDR3 is CASSYSWGANTEAFF. CDR3 nucleotides: TGTGCCAGCAGTTACTCGTGGGGGGCGAACACTGAAGCTTTCTTT.

This clone was recorded only once. The chain is built from TRBV2 and TRBJ1-4; perhaps TRBD1 as D (5 bases). CDR3 length equals 18 residues. Looked up from germline, CDR1 is SNHLY and CDR2 is FYNNEI. Trimming removed 2 bases at V and 6 bases at J, with 22 bases between. The CDR3 here is CASSEKGPETGGDEKLFF. CDR3 DNA: TGTGCCAGCAGTGAAAAAGGGCCCGAAACAGGAGGGGATGAAAAACTGTTTTTT.

The genes are TRBV2 and TRBJ2-5; 8 bases are shared with TRBD1. The CDR3 has 16 amino acids. Germline V CDR1 and CDR2: SNHLY, FYNNEI. V dropped 6 bases and J dropped 9; count of bases not matched to a gene: 18. CDR3 sequence: CASSRETGAGSRAQYF. Written as DNA, the CDR3 is TGTGCCAGCAGCAGAGAGACAGGGGCCGGTAGCAGAGCCCAGTACTTC.

The rearrangement uses TRBV7-9 and TRBJ1-1, with a possible D match to TRBD1 (6 bases). Germline loops: CDR1 SEHNR, CDR2 FQNEAQ (reference sequence). The CDR3 has 14 amino acids. V was shortened by 5 bases and J by 1 base, with 11 bases between the two germline ends. This CDR3 is CASSPGAPNTEAFF. CDR3 DNA: TGTGCCAGCAGCCCAGGGGCACCGAACACTGAAGCTTTCTTT.

The chain joins TRBV5-1 to TRBJ2-1; no clear D gene. V was pared by 0 bases and J by 3 bases, with 7 bases between. Germline lookup yields CDR1 SGHRS and CDR2 YFSETQ. This CDR3 spans 14 amino acids. CDR3 sequence: CASSLGAIYNEQFF. As DNA, the CDR3 is TGCGCCAGCAGCTTGGGGGCCATCTACAATGAGCAGTTCTTC.